Shown below are 23 T cell receptor beta chains from a single sample sequenced in a study of blood T cell repertoires in COVID-19 (dated by TCRdb to between 2020 and 2021). The library came from the immunoSEQ multiplex PCR assay. TCRdb took this table from immuneACCESS and kept in-frame rearrangements with V and J called. Such tables lack part of the clones; where checked against another copy, unresolved V genes explain under half of the gap, and the rest is unexplained. Here the sample has roughly 77,000 clones; about 90% occur a single time. The ten top clones hold approximately 4.6% of the sample. The sequenced sample was peripheral blood. The receptors come from a human donor in a cohort sampled during active COVID-19.

V and J are TRBV6-5 and TRBJ1-1; D unclear. Trimming pared 7 bases from V and 0 bases from J, leaving 12 bases between. CDR3 size: 14 residues. Looked up from germline, CDR1 is MNHEY and CDR2 is SVGAGI. The CDR3 nucleotides read TGTGCCAGCACCCCATTAAGCATGAACACTGAAGCTTTCTTT. Residues: CASTPLSMNTEAFF.

The chain carries TRBV15 and TRBJ2-3; perhaps TRBD2 as D (5 bases). Between the trimmed V and J ends, which lost 0 bases and 3 bases, there was a span of 13 bases. This CDR3 comprises 16 residues. Germline lookup yields CDR1 LNHNV and CDR2 YYDKDF (reference sequence). The CDR3 DNA reads as TGTGCCACCAGCAGAGATCGGAGAGGGTTGACAGATACGCAGTATTTT. Translation gives CATSRDRRGLTDTQYF.

CDR3: CASSSVSSSPQETQYF. CDR3 nucleotide sequence: TGTGCCAGCAGCTCCGTCTCGTCTAGCCCCCAAGAGACCCAGTACTTC. This chain uses TRBV7-3 with TRBJ2-5; D perhaps matches TRBD2 (5 bases). This CDR3 region has 16 residues. V lost 4 bases to trimming and J lost 1 base, with 16 bases between them. Germline CDR1 SGHTA, CDR2 FQGTGA.

The chain couples TRBV2 to TRBJ2-1; perhaps TRBD2 as D (6 bases). Germline V gene sequence: CDR1 SNHLY, CDR2 FYNNEI. The CDR3 has 14 residues. V was shortened by 6 bases and J by 10 bases, with 19 bases between the two germline ends. The CDR3 nucleotides are TGTGCCAGCAGCGGGGTCTTTAGAGGAGGGGAGCAGTTCTTC. Translating gives CASSGVFRGGEQFF.

This clone rates as medium-sized. The J gene is TRBJ2-5, the V gene TRBV13, with TRBD2 matching 13 bases. Germline CDR1 PRHDT, CDR2 FYEKMQ (reference sequence). V shed 0 bases and J 5 bases; nucleotides not matched to a gene: 0. The CDR3 loop spans 15 amino acids. The CDR3, as DNA: TGTGCCAGCAGCTTAGGGACTAGCGGGAGGGAGACCCAGTACTTC. Protein: CASSLGTSGRETQYF.

The chain employs TRBV6-5 and TRBJ1-5; no clear D gene. V lost 6 bases to trimming and J lost 4 bases, with 13 bases between them. The CDR3 runs 14 residues. Germline assignment: CDR1 MNHEY and CDR2 SVGAGI. The CDR3 DNA sequence: TGTGCCAGCAGCAGCACGGCGGGTAATCAGCCCCAGCATTTT. Its protein product is CASSSTAGNQPQHF.

The CDR3 bases are TGTGCCTGGAGTTCCCAGGGAAGGGGTGAAAAACTGTTTTTT. Translating it yields CAWSSQGRGEKLFF. J is TRBJ1-4 and V is TRBV30; tentatively, D is TRBD1 (5 bases). V was trimmed by 2 bases and J by 7 bases, leaving 14 bases between them. Germline V lookup: CDR1 GTSNPN, CDR2 SVGIG (reference sequence). This CDR3 spans 14 amino acids. Based on the CDR3 plus reference TRBV30 and TRBJ1-4, the full variable domain is SQTIHQWPATLVQPVGSPLSLECTVEGTSNPNLYWYRQAAGRGLQLLFYSVGIGQISSEVPQNLSASRPQDRQFILSSKKLLLSDSGFYLCAWSSQGRGEKLFFGSGTQLSVL.

The chain recombines TRBV2 with TRBJ1-6; D is unclear. CDR3 length: 14 amino acids. Trimming cost V 5 bases and J 6 bases, with 11 bases left between them. Germline loops: CDR1 SNHLY, CDR2 FYNNEI. CDR3 residues: CASSLASGNSPLHF. The CDR3 DNA reads TGTGCCAGCAGTTTAGCCTCGGGTAATTCACCCCTCCACTTT.

The chain recombines TRBV19 with TRBJ2-3, with 8 positions matching TRBD1. The V gene end was trimmed by 8 bases and the J gene end by 3 bases; junction bases not matched to a gene: 7. This CDR3 region has 14 residues. Per germline, CDR1 LNHDA and CDR2 SQIVND (reference sequence). The CDR3 DNA follows: TGTGCCAGTTCGGACAGGGTATGGACAGATACGCAGTATTTT. Its translation is CASSDRVWTDTQYF.

The chain combines TRBV3-1 (or the pseudogene TRBV3-2) with TRBJ2-1; 10 nucleotides match TRBD2. The V gene's germline CDR1 is LGHDT and CDR2 YNNKEL (reference sequence). The J segment lost 8 bases and the V segment lost 2 bases, leaving 6 bases of the junction unmatched. This CDR3 is 15 amino acids long. CDR3 in amino acids: CASSQLAGEKDEQFF. In nucleotides, the CDR3 is TGTGCCAGCAGCCAACTAGCGGGGGAGAAGGATGAGCAGTTCTTC.

J is TRBJ2-5 and V is TRBV4-3; 10 bases match TRBD2. CDR3 length: 14 amino acids. Trimming cost V 3 bases and J 4 bases; bases outside gene matches: 2. Germline-derived CDR1 and CDR2 are LGHNA and YSLEER. CDR3 loop: CASSHIAGGETQYF. DNA for the CDR3: TGCGCCAGCAGCCACATAGCGGGGGGAGAGACCCAGTACTTC.

The chain is built from TRBV5-1 and TRBJ2-3; no clear D. CDR3 length: 14 residues. CDR1 and CDR2 from the germline V gene are SGHRS and YFSETQ. The V end lost 0 bases, the J end lost 2 bases, and 7 bases lay between the germline ends. The CDR3 region is CASSLDQLTDTQYF. In DNA, the CDR3 is TGCGCCAGCAGCTTGGACCAACTCACAGATACGCAGTATTTT.

The chain joins TRBV5-1 to TRBJ2-5; a weak D match, TRBD2 (6 bases). The germline V gene encodes CDR1 SGHRS and CDR2 YFSETQ. This CDR3 region has 14 residues. Between the trimmed V and J ends, which lost 4 bases and 4 bases, there was a span of 14 bases. The CDR3 loop reads CASSVGSFGETQYF. CDR3 coding DNA: TGCGCCAGCAGCGTCGGGAGTTTCGGAGAGACCCAGTACTTC.

This chain uses TRBV7-3 with TRBJ2-7; D possibly corresponds to TRBD2 (6 bases). V was trimmed by 5 bases and J by 3 bases, leaving 11 bases between them. This CDR3 is built from 13 residues. Germline V gene sequence: CDR1 SGHTA, CDR2 FQGTGA. CDR3 in DNA: TGTGCCAGCAGCCCCGATAGCGGCTACGAGCAGTACTTC. Its translation: CASSPDSGYEQYF.

This clone was recorded only once. This sequence joins TRBV4-3 and TRBJ2-3; D may be TRBD1 (6 bases). CDR1 and CDR2 from the germline V gene are LGHNA and YSLEER. CDR3 length equals 15 residues. V was trimmed by 2 bases and J by 5 bases, leaving 14 bases between them. The CDR3 DNA reads as TGCGCCAGCAGCCAACGGACAGTCGAAGGAGATACGCAGTATTTT. Translating gives CASSQRTVEGDTQYF.

This chain connects TRBV6-2 or TRBV6-3 to TRBJ2-7; weak D call: TRBD1 (5 bases). The germline CDR1 and CDR2 sequences are MNHEY and SVGEGT. Trimming removed 1 base from V and 5 bases from J, with 15 bases in between. CDR3 length: 15 amino acids. The CDR3 reads CASSYWGSLGDEQYF. CDR3 nucleotides: TGTGCCAGCAGTTACTGGGGCAGCCTTGGGGACGAGCAGTACTTC.

The chain joins TRBV3-1 (or the pseudogene TRBV3-2) to TRBJ2-3; 13 positions match TRBD2. Germline assignment: CDR1 LGHDT and CDR2 YNNKEL (reference sequence). V trimming: 1 base; J trimming: 8 bases; junction bases outside the gene matches: 6. The CDR3 is made up of 16 amino acids. The CDR3 spells CASSQAGTSGVGTQYF. The CDR3 DNA reads as TGTGCCAGCAGCCAAGCGGGGACTAGCGGGGTGGGTACGCAGTATTTT.

The chain uses TRBV19 and TRBJ1-2; TRBD1 matches at 7 bases. J was trimmed by 4 bases and V by 9 bases; bases with no gene match: 14. The length of the CDR3 is 15 residues. Germline assignment: CDR1 LNHDA and CDR2 SQIVND (reference sequence). DNA for the CDR3: TGTGCCAGCGCTGACAGGGCCTCCGCGTCCTATGGCTACACCTTC. It yields the protein CASADRASASYGYTF.

The gene calls are TRBV4-1 and TRBJ1-2; the D gene is possibly TRBD1 (5 bases). Germline CDR1 reads MGHRA; CDR2 reads YSYEKL. With 2 bases removed from V and 8 bases from J, the gap between germline ends came to 12 bases. The CDR3 consists of 13 residues. The CDR3 nucleotides read TGCGCCAGCAGCCAACCATCAGGGCGCGGCTACACCTTC. As protein: CASSQPSGRGYTF.

This clone was observed a few times. V is TRBV7-7 and J is TRBJ2-7, with TRBD2 as a possible D gene (5 bases). CDR3 length: 13 residues. CDR1 and CDR2 (germline): SSHAT, FNYEAQ (reference sequence). The V gene lost 1 base and the J gene lost 1 base, with 5 bases spanning the gap. The DNA for the CDR3 is TGTGCCAGCAGCTTAGGGGAGTCCTACGAGCAGTACTTC. Its protein product is CASSLGESYEQYF.

This clone was detected a few times. This chain connects TRBV30 to TRBJ2-7; perhaps TRBD1 as D (5 bases). With 0 bases removed from V and 0 bases from J, the gap between germline ends came to 12 bases. The CDR3 sequence is 15 residues long. Germline V CDR1 and CDR2: GTSNPN, SVGIG (reference sequence). DNA for the CDR3: TGTGCCTGGAGTGTACCCAGGGCGAGCTCCTACGAGCAGTACTTC. Its protein product is CAWSVPRASSYEQYF.

In DNA form, the CDR3 reads TGTGCCAGCAGCAAGGCTGCCGGGGGTGGGCCGGCCTACGAGCAGTACTTC. Amino acids: CASSKAAGGGPAYEQYF. The gene calls are TRBV21-1 and TRBJ2-7; no check of the table's D call, TRBD2, against the DNA was made. TRBV21-1 is a recognized pseudogene. This CDR3 has 17 residues.

The gene calls are TRBV2 and TRBJ1-3; D not certain. The CDR3 covers 13 residues. Germline CDR1 reads SNHLY; CDR2 reads FYNNEI. The V and J ends lost 4 bases and 5 bases respectively, with 9 bases between them. For the CDR3, the DNA is TGTGCCAGCAGTGTAGAAGCGAGAAACACCATATATTTT. Protein: CASSVEARNTIYF.